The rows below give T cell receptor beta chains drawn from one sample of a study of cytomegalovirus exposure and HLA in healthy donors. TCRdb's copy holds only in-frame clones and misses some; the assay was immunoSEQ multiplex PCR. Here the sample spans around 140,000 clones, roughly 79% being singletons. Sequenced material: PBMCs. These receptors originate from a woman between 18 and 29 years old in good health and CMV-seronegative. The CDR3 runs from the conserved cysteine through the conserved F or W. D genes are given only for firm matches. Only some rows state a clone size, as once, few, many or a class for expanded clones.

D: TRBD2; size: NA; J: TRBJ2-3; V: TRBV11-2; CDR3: CASSFRSVAGGPRADTQYF; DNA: TGTGCCAGCAGCTTCCGGTCGGTAGCGGGAGGGCCGAGAGCAGATACGCAGTATTTT
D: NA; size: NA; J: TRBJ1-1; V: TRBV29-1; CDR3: CSVSPRLGNTEAFF; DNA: TGCAGCGTTTCCCCTAGATTAGGTAACACTGAAGCTTTCTTT
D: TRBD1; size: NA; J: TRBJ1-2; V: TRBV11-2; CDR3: CASSPLGGSNYGYTF; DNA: TGTGCCAGCAGCCCCTTAGGGGGCTCAAACTATGGCTACACCTTC
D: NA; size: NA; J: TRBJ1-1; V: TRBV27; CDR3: CASSYLSTEAFF; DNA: TGTGCCAGCAGTTATCTGAGCACTGAAGCTTTCTTT
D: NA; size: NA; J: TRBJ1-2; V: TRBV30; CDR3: CAWSQDSYNYGYTF; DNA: TGTGCCTGGAGTCAGGACAGCTATAACTATGGCTACACCTTC
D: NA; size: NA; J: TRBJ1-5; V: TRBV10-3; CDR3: CAISSTGNQPQHF; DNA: TGTGCCATCAGTTCGACAGGCAATCAGCCCCAGCATTTT
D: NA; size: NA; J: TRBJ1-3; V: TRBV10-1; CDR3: CASSLGQRGAPSSGNTIYF; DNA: TGCGCCAGCAGTCTCGGACAGCGGGGGGCCCCGAGTTCTGGAAACACCATATATTTT
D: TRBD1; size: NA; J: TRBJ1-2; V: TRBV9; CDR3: CASRSTGRYTF; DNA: TGTGCCAGCAGATCGACAGGGCGCTACACCTTC
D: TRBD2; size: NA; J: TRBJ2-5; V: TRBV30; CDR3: CAWSVPGLAGGSETQYF; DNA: TGTGCCTGGAGTGTACCGGGACTAGCGGGAGGGTCAGAGACCCAGTACTTC
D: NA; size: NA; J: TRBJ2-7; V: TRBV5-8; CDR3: CASSLGGTPGSYEQYF; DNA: TGTGCCAGCAGCTTGGGGGGGACACCGGGATCGTACGAGCAGTACTTC
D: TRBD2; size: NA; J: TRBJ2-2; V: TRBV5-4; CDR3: CAASSGSVSTGELFF; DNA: TGTGCCGCCAGTAGCGGGAGCGTGAGCACCGGGGAGCTGTTTTTT
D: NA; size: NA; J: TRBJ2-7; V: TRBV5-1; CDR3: CASSLGQNSYEQYF; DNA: TGCGCCAGCAGCCTAGGACAGAACTCCTACGAGCAGTACTTC
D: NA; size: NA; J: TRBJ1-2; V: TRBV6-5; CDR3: CATQGRMGARGYTF; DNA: TGTGCCACCCAAGGACGTATGGGGGCGCGGGGCTACACCTTC
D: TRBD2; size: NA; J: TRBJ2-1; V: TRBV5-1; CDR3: CASSLDSAGRLDEQFF; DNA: TGCGCCAGCAGCTTGGACTCAGCGGGGAGACTCGATGAGCAGTTCTTC
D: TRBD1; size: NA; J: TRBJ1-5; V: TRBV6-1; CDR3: CASTWGQTSNQPQHF; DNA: TGTGCCAGCACTTGGGGACAGACTAGCAATCAGCCCCAGCATTTT
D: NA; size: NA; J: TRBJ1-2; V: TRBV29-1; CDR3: CSASQGNYGYTF; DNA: TGCAGCGCCAGTCAGGGGAACTATGGCTACACCTTC
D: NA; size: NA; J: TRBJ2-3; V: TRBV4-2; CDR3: CASSQAGSPADTQYF; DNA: TGTGCCAGCAGCCAAGCTGGCAGTCCCGCAGATACGCAGTATTTT
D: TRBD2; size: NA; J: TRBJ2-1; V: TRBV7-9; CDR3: CASSLGTSEGLALNEQFF; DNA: TGTGCCAGCAGCTTAGGGACTTCAGAGGGACTAGCGTTAAATGAGCAGTTCTTC
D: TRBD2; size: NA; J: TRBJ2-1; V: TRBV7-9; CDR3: CASTFGTSGASVGWQFF; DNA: TGTGCCAGCACCTTTGGGACTAGCGGGGCTTCAGTTGGTTGGCAGTTCTTC
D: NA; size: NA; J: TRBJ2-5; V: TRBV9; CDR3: CASSVGGAVKETQYF; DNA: TGTGCCAGCAGCGTAGGGGGAGCGGTAAAAGAGACCCAGTACTTC
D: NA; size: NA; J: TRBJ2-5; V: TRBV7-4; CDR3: CASSSRPGDQETQYF; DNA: TGTGCCAGCAGCTCGAGACCCGGAGACCAAGAGACCCAGTACTTC
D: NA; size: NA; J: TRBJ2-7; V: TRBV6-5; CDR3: CASSYTIAQGGREQYF; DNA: TGTGCCAGCAGTTACACGATCGCACAGGGCGGACGCGAGCAGTACTTC
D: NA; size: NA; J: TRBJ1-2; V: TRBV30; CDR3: CAWSRGNYGYTF; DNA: TGTGCCTGGAGTAGAGGGAACTATGGCTACACCTTC
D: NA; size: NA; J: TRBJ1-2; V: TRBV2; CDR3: CASSVGGDGYTF; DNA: TGTGCCAGCAGTGTGGGGGGAGATGGCTACACCTTC
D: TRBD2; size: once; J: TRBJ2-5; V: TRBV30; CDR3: CAWGGLAVYQETQYF; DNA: TGTGCCTGGGGAGGACTAGCGGTGTACCAAGAGACCCAGTACTTC
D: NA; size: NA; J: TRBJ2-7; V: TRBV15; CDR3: CATSRDRVYEQYF; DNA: TGTGCCACCAGCAGAGACAGGGTCTACGAGCAGTACTTC
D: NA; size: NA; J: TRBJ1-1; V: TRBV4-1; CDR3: CASSRPGRENTEAFF; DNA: TGCGCCAGCAGCCGCCCGGGGCGGGAGAACACTGAAGCTTTCTTT
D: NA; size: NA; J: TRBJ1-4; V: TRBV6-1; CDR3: CASSPLGGLEKLFF; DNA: TGTGCCAGCAGCCCTCTGGGAGGGTTAGAAAAACTGTTTTTT
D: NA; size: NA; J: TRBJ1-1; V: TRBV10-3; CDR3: CVISEYWGRGMNTEAFF; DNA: TGTGTCATCAGTGAGTATTGGGGAAGGGGAATGAACACTGAAGCTTTCTTT
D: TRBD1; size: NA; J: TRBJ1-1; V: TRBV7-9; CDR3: CASSLGQGDMNTEAFF; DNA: TGTGCCAGCAGCTTAGGACAGGGTGATATGAACACTGAAGCTTTCTTT
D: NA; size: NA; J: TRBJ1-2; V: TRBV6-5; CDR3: CASSYDKNYGYTF; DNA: TGTGCCAGCAGTTACGACAAGAACTATGGCTACACCTTC
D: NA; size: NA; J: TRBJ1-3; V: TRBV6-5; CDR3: CASSYSTDRSGNTIYF; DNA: TGTGCCAGCAGTTACTCGACGGACAGATCTGGAAACACCATATATTTT
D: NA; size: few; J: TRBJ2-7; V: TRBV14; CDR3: CASSRQTAREQYF; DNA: TGTGCCAGCAGCCGCCAGACAGCGAGAGAGCAGTACTTC
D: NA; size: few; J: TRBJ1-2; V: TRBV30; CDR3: CAWTRNYGYTF; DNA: TGTGCCTGGACTCGTAACTATGGCTACACCTTC
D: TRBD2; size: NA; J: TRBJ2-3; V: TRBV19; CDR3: CATSTSGSTDTQYF; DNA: TGTGCCACCTCGACTAGCGGGAGCACAGATACGCAGTATTTT
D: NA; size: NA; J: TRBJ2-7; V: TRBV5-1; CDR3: CASSEGVSYEQYF; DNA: TGCGCCAGCAGTGAGGGGGTCTCCTACGAGCAGTACTTC
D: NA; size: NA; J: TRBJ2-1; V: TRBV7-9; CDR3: CASSLVGGLGYNEQFF; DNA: TGTGCCAGCAGCTTAGTAGGCGGACTGGGTTACAATGAGCAGTTCTTC
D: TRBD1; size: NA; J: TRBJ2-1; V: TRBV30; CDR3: CAWRSPGGNEQFF; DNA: TGTGCCTGGCGTTCCCCAGGGGGCAATGAGCAGTTCTTC
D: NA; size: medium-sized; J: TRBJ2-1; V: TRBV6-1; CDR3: CASSEGEYNEQFF; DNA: TGTGCCAGCAGTGAAGGGGAGTACAATGAGCAGTTCTTC
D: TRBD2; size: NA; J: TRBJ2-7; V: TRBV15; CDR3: CATGPVGGRAGEQYF; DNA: TGTGCCACCGGCCCAGTAGGCGGGAGGGCCGGCGAGCAGTACTTC
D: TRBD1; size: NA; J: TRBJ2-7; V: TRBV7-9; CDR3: CASSLGTGAYEQYF; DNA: TGTGCCAGCAGCTTAGGGACAGGGGCGTACGAGCAGTACTTC
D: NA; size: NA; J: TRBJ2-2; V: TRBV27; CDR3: CWRAGQSAGELFF; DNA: TGCTGGAGGGCGGGGCAGTCGGCCGGGGAGCTGTTTTTT
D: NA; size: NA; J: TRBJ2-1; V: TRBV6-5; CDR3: CASSYSRGSYNEQFF; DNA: TGTGCCAGCAGTTACTCAAGGGGATCCTACAATGAGCAGTTCTTC
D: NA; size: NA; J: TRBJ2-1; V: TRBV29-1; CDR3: CSVGVQYNEQFF; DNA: TGCAGCGTAGGCGTACAGTACAATGAGCAGTTCTTC
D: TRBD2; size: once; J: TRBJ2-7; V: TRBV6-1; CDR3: CASSEFAGVGKVEQYF; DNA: TGTGCCAGCAGTGAATTTGCGGGGGTGGGAAAAGTCGAGCAGTACTTC
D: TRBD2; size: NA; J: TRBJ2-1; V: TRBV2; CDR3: CASGGLAATMTRSLFF; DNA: TGTGCCAGCGGGGGACTAGCGGCTACAATGACCCGATCTCTGTTCTTC
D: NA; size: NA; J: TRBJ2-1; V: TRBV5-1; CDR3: CASSRTQRGANEQFF; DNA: TGCGCCAGCAGCCGGACCCAACGGGGGGCCAATGAGCAGTTCTTC
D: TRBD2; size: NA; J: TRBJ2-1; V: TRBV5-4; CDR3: CASSSTSGSRNEQFF; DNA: TGTGCCAGCAGCTCGACTAGCGGGAGTAGGAATGAGCAGTTCTTC
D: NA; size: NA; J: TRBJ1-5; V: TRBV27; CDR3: CASSWRDGNQPQHF; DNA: TGTGCCAGCAGTTGGAGGGACGGCAATCAGCCCCAGCATTTT
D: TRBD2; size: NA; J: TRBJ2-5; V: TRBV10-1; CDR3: CASSGSGNAQYF; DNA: TGCGCCAGCAGTGGAAGCGGGAATGCCCAGTACTTC
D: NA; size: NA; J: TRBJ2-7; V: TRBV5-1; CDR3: CASSLWAPDEQYF; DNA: TGCGCCAGCAGCTTGTGGGCGCCGGACGAGCAGTACTTC
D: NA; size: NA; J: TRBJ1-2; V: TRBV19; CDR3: CASNDGGALYGYTF; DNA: TGTGCCAGTAACGATGGGGGGGCCCTCTATGGCTACACCTTC
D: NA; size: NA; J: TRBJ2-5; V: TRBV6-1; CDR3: CASSEGPETQYF; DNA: TGTGCCAGCAGTGAAGGTCCGGAGACCCAGTACTTC
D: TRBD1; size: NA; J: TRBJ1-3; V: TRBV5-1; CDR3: CASSLGQGAGNTIYF; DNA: TGCGCCAGCAGCTTGGGGCAGGGGGCTGGAAACACCATATATTTT